The T cell receptor (beta chain) under discussion was sequenced for a study of T cells in Graves' hyperthyroidism and ophthalmopathy. Study as a whole: It was at initial diagnosis, before any treatment, that peripheral blood was collected.

This clonotype has a handful of counts. Regions amplified from RNA transcripts were the TCR beta CDR3 regions. The TCR CDR3 first-round RT-PCR relied on the HTBI primer set. A single record per CDR3 protein comes from TCRdb applying MiXCR to the multiplex PCR reads. This table has some 770,000 distinct CDR3 sequences, roughly 15% appearing once. Graves' hyperthyroidism was deemed stable absent ophthalmopathy progression within 18 months. Uncontrolled infection, other autoimmune disease, pregnancy or lactation barred patients from enrollment. This clonotype was obtained from a man aged 18 to 29 with Graves' hyperthyroidism. Source material: blood.

This CDR3 reads CASSQASINTGELFF. The CDR3 DNA sequence: TGTGCCAGCAGCCAAGCGTCGATTAACACCGGGGAGCTGTTTTTT. V gene TRBV4-2 combines with J gene TRBJ2-2; D gene uncertain. This CDR3 is built from 15 residues. Trimming left V 1 base short and J 2 bases short, with 8 bases between. Per the germline V gene, CDR1 is LGHNA and CDR2 is YNFKEQ.